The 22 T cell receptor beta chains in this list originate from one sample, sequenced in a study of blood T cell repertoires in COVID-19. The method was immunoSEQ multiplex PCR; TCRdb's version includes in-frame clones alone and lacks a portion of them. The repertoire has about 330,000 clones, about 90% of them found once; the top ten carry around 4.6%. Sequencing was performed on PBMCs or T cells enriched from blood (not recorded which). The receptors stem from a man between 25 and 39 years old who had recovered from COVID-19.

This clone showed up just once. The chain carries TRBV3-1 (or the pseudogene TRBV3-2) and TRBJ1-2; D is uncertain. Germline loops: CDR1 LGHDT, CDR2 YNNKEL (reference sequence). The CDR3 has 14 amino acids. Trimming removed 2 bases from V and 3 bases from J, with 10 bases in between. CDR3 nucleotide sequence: TGTGCCAGCAGCCAACTACAGATCCACTATGGCTACACCTTC. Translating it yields CASSQLQIHYGYTF.

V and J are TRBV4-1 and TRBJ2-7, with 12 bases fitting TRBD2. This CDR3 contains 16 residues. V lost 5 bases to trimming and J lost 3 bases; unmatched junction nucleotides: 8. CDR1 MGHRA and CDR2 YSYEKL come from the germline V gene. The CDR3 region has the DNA TGCGCCAGCAGCGATATACTAGCGGGGGGCGTCTACGAGCAGTACTTC. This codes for CASSDILAGGVYEQYF.

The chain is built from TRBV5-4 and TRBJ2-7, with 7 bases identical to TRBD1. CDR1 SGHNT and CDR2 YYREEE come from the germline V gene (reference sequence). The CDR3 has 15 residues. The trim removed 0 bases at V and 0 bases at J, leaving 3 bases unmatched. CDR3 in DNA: TGTGCCAGCAGCTTGGGGACAGGCAACTCCTACGAGCAGTACTTC. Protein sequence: CASSLGTGNSYEQYF.

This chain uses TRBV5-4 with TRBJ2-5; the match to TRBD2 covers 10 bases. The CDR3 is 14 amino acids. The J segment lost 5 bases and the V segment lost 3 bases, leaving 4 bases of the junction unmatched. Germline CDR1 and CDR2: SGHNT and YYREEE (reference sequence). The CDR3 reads CASSYLAGDETQYF. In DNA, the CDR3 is TGTGCCAGCAGCTATCTAGCGGGGGATGAGACCCAGTACTTC.

The CDR3 reads CASSLGAYGYTF. In nucleotides, the CDR3 is TGTGCCAGCAGCTTAGGGGCCTATGGCTACACCTTC. The chain has TRBV7-2 and TRBJ1-2, with D unresolved. V lost 1 base, J lost 4 bases, and 4 bases lay in between. The CDR3 runs to 12 residues. CDR1 SGHTA and CDR2 FQGNSA come from the germline V gene.

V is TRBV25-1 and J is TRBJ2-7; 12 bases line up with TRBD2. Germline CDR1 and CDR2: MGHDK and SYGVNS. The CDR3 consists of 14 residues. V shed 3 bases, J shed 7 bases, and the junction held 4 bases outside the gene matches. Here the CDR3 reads CASSDPGTSGEQYF. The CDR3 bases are TGTGCCAGCAGTGACCCTGGGACTAGCGGGGAGCAGTACTTC.

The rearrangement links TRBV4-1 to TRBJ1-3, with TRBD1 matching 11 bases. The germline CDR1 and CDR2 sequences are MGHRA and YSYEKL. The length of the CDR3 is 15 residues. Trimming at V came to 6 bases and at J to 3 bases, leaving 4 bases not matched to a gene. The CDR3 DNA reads TGCGCCAGCAGTCGGACAGGGGGCTTTGGAAACACCATATATTTT. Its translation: CASSRTGGFGNTIYF.

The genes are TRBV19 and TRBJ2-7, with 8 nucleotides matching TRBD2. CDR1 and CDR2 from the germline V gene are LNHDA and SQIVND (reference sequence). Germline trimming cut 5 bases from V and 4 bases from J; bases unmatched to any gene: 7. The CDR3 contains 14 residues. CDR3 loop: CASSFQRGWYEQYF. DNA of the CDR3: TGTGCCAGTAGTTTTCAGCGGGGGTGGTACGAGCAGTACTTC.

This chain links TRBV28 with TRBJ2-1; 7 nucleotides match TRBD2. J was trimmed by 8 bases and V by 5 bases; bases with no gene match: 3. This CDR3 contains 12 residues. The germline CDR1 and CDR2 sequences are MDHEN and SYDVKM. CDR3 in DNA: TGTGCCAGCAGTCTCGGGGGGTATGAGCAGTTCTTC. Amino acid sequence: CASSLGGYEQFF. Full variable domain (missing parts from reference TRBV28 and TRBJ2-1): DVKVTQSSRYLVKRTGEKVFLECVQDMDHENMFWYRQDPGLGLRLIYFSYDVKMKEKGDIPEGYSVSREKKERFSLILESASTNQTSMYLCASSLGGYEQFFGPGTRLTVL.

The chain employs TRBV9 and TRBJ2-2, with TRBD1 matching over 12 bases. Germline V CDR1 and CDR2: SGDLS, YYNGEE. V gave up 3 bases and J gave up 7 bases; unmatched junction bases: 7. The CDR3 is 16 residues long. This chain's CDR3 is CASSALRDRGHGELFF. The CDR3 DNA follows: TGTGCCAGCAGCGCCCTCCGGGACAGGGGGCACGGGGAGCTGTTTTTT. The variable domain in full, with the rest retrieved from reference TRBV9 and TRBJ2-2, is DSGVTQTPKHLITATGQRVTLRCSPRSGDLSVYWYQQSLDQGLQFLIQYYNGEERAKGNILERFSAQQFPDLHSELNLSSLELGDSALYFCASSALRDRGHGELFFGEGSRLTVL.

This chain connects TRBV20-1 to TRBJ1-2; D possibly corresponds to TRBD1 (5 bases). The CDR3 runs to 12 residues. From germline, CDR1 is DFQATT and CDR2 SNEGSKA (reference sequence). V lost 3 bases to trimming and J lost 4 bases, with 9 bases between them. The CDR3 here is CSASRQGYGYTF. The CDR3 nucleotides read TGCAGTGCTAGTCGGCAGGGCTATGGCTACACCTTC.

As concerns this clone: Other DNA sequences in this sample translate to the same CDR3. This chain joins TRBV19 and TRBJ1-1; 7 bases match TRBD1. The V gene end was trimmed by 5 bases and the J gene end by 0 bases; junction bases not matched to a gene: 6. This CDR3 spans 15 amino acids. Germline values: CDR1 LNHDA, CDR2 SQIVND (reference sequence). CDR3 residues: CASSSHRGLNTEAFF. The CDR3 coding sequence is TGTGCCAGTAGTTCCCACAGGGGCCTGAACACTGAAGCTTTCTTT.

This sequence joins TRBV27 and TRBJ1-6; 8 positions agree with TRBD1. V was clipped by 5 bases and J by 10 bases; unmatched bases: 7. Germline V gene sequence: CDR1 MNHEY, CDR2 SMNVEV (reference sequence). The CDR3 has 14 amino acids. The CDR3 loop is CASSPDRGQSPLHF. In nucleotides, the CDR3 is TGTGCCAGCAGTCCCGACAGGGGACAATCACCCCTCCACTTT.

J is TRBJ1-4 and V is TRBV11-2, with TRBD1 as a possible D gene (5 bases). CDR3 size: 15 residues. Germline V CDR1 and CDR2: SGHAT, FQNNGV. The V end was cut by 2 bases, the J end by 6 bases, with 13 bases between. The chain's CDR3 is CASSLSGAVDEKLFF. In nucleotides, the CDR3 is TGTGCCAGCAGCTTATCTGGGGCCGTGGATGAAAAACTGTTTTTT.

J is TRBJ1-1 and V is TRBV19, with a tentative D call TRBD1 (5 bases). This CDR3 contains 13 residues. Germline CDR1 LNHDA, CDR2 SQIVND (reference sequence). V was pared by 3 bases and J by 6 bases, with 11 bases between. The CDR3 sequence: CASSIWQGAEAFF. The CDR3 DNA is TGTGCCAGTAGTATTTGGCAGGGCGCTGAAGCTTTCTTT.

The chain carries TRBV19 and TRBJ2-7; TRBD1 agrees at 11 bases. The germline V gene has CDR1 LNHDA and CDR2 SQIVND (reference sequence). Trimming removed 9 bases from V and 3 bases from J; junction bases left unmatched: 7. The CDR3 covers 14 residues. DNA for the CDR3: TGTGCCAGCGGACCCGGGACAGGGGGCTACGAGCAGTACTTC. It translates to CASGPGTGGYEQYF.

In DNA, the CDR3 is TGCGCCAGCGGGATCGACAGGGCCTACGAGCAGTACTTC. Amino acids: CASGIDRAYEQYF. The rearrangement uses TRBV5-1 and TRBJ2-7, with TRBD1 matching over 7 bases. Trimming took 7 bases from V and 2 from J; bases not matched to a gene: 6. This CDR3 contains 13 residues. Germline CDR1 reads SGHRS; CDR2 reads YFSETQ.

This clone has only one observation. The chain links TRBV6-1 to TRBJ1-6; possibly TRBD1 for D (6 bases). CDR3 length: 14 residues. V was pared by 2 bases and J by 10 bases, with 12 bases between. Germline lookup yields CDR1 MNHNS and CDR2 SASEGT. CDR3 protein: CASSEWGPRSPLHF. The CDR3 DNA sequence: TGTGCCAGCAGTGAATGGGGGCCCAGATCACCCCTCCACTTT.

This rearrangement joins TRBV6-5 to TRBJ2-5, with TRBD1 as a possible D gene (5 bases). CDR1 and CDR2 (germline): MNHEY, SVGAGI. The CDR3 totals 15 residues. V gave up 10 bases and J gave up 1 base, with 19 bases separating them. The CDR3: CATDGAEFFQETQYF. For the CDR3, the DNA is TGTGCCACCGATGGGGCAGAATTCTTCCAAGAGACCCAGTACTTC.

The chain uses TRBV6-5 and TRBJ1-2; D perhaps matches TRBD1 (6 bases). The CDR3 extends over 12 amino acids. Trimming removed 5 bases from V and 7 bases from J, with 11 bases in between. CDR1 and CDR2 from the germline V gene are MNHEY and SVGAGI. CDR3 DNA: TGTGCCAGCAGTACAGGGCGGTCTGGCTACACCTTC. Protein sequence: CASSTGRSGYTF.

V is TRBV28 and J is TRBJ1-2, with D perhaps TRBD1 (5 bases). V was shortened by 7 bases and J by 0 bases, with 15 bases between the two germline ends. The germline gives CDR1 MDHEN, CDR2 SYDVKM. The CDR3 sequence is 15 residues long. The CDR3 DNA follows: TGTGCCAGCAATCCTGGAGGGGCCTCTAACTATGGCTACACCTTC. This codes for CASNPGGASNYGYTF.

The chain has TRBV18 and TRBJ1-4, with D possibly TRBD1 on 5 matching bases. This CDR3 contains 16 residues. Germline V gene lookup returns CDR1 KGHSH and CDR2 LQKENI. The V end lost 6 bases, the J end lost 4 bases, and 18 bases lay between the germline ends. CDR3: CASSQNPSGLNEKLFF. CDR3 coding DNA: TGTGCCAGCTCCCAAAACCCTTCAGGGCTTAATGAAAAACTGTTTTTT.